This TCR beta chain was sequenced in a study of blood T cells in healthy people across ages. Concerning this clonotype itself: Its antigen remains unidentified.

The V end was cut by 6 bases, the J end by 7 bases, with 13 bases between. CDR1 SGHDT and CDR2 YYEEEE come from the germline V gene. This CDR3 has 12 residues. Researchers collected about 9.1 milliliters of peripheral blood from every single donor. Total RNA was extracted at no less than 5.5 micrograms per sample. Whole-study results and caveats: Older age coincided with a roughly linear decline in TCR beta diversity per million T cells. More naive CD4+ cells and higher diversity marked long-lived donors relative to aged donors.

The authors ran a second PCR of roughly 6 to 11 cycles using a sample-barcoded 5' primer and a J-beta primer mix. In TCRdb, the 5' RACE reads were re-called with MiXCR into one record per CDR3 protein. The sample holds about 400,000 distinct CDR3 sequences, 50% to 60% seen once. Source material: blood. The gene calls are TRBV5-6 and TRBJ2-5; TRBD2 is a possible D gene (5 bases). The source is a man aged 60 to 75 in good health. CDR3 sequence: CASKGPRGTQYF. CDR3 coding DNA: TGTGCCAGCAAAGGGCCTCGGGGGACCCAGTACTTC. The complete variable domain, with remaining parts taken from reference TRBV5-6 and TRBJ2-5, reads DAGVTQSPTHLIKTRGQQVTLRCSPKSGHDTVSWYQQALGQGPQFIFQYYEEEERQRGNFPDRFSGHQFPNYSSELNVNALLLGDSALYLCASKGPRGTQYFGPGTRLLVL.